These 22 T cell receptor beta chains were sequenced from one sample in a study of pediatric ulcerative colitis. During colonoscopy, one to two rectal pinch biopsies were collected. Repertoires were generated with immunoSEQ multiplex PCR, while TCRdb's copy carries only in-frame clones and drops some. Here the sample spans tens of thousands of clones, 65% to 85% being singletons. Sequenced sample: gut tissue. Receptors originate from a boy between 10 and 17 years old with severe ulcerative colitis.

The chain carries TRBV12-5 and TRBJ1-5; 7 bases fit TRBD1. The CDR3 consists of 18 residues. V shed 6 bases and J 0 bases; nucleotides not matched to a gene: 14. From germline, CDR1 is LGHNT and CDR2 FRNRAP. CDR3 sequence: CASGSSSGTVDSNQPQHF. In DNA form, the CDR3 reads TGTGCTAGTGGCTCAAGCTCCGGGACAGTGGATAGCAATCAGCCCCAGCATTTT.

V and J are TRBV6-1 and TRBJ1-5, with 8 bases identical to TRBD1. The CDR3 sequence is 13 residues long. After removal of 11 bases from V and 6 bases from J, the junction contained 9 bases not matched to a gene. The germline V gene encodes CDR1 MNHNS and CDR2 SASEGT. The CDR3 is CAVRGRGLQPQHF. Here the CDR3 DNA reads TGTGCCGTCAGGGGCAGGGGGCTTCAGCCCCAGCATTTT.

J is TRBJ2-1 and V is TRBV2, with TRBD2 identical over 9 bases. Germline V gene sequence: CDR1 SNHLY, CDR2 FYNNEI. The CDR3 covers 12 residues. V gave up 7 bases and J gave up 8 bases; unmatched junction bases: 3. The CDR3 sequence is CASIAGGHEQFF. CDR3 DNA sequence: TGTGCCAGCATTGCGGGGGGGCATGAGCAGTTCTTC.

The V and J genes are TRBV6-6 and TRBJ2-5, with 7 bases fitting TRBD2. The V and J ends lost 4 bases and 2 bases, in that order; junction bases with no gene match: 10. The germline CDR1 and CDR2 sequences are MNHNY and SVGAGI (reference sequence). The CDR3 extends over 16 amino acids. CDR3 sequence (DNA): TGTGCCAGCAGTTCCCGACTAGTGGGGGGGCAAGAGACCCAGTACTTC. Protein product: CASSSRLVGGQETQYF.

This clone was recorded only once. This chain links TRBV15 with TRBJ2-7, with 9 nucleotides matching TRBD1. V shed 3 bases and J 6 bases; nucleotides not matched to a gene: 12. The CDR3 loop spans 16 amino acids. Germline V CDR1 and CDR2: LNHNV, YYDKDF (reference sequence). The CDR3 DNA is TGTGCCACCAGCAGCAACAGGGGGCATGGAACGCTCGAGCAGTACTTC. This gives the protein CATSSNRGHGTLEQYF.

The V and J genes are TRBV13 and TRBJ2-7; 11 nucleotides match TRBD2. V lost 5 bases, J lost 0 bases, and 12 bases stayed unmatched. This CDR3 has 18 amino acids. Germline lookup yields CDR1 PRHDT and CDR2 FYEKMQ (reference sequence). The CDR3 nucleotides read TGTGCCAGCAGCGAGGGCCTACGGACTAGCGGGCCCTCCTACGAGCAGTACTTC. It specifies CASSEGLRTSGPSYEQYF.

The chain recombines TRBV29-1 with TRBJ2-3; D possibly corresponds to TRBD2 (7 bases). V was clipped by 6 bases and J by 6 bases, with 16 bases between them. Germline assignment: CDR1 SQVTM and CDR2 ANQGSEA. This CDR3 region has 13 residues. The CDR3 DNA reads TGCAGCGTAAAATGGGGGGGCCCCGATACGCAGTATTTT. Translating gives CSVKWGGPDTQYF.

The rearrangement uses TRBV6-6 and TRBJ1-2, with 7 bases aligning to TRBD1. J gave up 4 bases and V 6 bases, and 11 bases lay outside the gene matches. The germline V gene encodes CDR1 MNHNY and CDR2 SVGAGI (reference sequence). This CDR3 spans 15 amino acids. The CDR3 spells CASRDPGQLVYGYTF. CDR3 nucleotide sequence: TGTGCCAGCAGGGACCCGGGACAGCTCGTCTATGGCTACACCTTC.

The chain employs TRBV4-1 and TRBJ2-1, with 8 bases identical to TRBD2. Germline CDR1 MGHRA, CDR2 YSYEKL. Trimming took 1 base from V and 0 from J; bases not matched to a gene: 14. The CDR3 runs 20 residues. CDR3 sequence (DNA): TGCGCCAGCAGCCAAGCCGAGGGTCGGGTAGCGGGGAGCTCCTACAATGAGCAGTTCTTC. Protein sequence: CASSQAEGRVAGSSYNEQFF.

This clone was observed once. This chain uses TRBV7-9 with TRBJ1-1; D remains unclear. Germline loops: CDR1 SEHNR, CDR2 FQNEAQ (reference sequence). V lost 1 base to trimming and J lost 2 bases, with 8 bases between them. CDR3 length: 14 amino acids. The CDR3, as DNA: TGTGCCAGCAGCTTAGAGGCATTCAACACTGAAGCTTTCTTT. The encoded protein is CASSLEAFNTEAFF.

CDR3: CASSDPGYENEQYF. For the CDR3, the DNA is TGTGCCAGTAGTGACCCGGGATATGAGAACGAGCAGTACTTC. The rearrangement joins TRBV19 to TRBJ2-7, with D perhaps TRBD2 (5 bases). This CDR3 has 14 amino acids. Germline V CDR1 and CDR2: LNHDA, SQIVND (reference sequence). V gave up 5 bases and J gave up 5 bases, with 16 bases separating them.

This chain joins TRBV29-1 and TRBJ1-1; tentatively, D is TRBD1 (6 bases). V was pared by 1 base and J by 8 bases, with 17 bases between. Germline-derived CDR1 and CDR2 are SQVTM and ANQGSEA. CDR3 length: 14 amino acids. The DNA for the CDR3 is TGCAGCGTTGAAGCGGGGGCCCAGGGGTTAGAAGCTTTCTTT. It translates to CSVEAGAQGLEAFF.

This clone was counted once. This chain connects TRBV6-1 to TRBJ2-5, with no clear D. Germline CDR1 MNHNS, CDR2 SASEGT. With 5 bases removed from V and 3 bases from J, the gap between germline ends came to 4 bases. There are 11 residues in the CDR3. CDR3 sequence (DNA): TGTGCCAGCAGTCTCGAAGAGACCCAGTACTTC. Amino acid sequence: CASSLEETQYF.

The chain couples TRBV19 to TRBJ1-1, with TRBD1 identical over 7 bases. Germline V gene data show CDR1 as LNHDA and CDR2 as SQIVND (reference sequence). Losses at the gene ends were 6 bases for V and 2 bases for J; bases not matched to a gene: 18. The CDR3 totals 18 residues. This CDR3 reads CASSNQGRTGDANTEAFF. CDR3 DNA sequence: TGTGCCAGTAGCAATCAGGGTAGAACAGGGGACGCTAACACTGAAGCTTTCTTT.

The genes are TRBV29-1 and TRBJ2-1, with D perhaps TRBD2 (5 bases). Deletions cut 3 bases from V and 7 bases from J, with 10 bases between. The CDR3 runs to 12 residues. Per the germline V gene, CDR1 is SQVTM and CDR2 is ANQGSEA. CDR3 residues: CSVEEVWNEQFF. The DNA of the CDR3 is TGCAGCGTTGAGGAGGTCTGGAATGAGCAGTTCTTC.

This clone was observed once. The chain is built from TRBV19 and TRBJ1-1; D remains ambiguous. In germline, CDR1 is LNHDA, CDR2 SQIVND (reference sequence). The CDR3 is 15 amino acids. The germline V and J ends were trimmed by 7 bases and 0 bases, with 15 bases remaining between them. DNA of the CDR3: TGTGCCAGTATAGGGCGGAGACGAGTGAACACTGAAGCTTTCTTT. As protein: CASIGRRRVNTEAFF.

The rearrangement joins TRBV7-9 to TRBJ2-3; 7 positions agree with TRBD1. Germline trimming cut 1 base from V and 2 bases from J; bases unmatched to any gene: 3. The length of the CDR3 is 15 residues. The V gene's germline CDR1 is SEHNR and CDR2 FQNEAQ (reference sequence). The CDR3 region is CASSLGQGFTDTQYF. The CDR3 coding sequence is TGTGCCAGCAGCTTAGGACAGGGTTTCACAGATACGCAGTATTTT.

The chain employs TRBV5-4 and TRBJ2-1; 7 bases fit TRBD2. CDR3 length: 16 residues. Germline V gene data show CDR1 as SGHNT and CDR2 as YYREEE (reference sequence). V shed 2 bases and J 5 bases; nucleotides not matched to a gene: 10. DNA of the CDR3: TGTGCCAGCAGCTTCGGACTAGAGGGACGGGACAATGAGCAGTTCTTC. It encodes CASSFGLEGRDNEQFF.

DNA for the CDR3: TGCAGCGTTGAAGAAGGCAGGCCCTCCTATGGCTACACCTTC. This gives the protein CSVEEGRPSYGYTF. The chain combines TRBV29-1 with TRBJ1-2; D unresolved. This CDR3 spans 14 amino acids. Trimming took 0 bases from V and 4 from J, leaving 12 bases between them. Looked up from germline, CDR1 is SQVTM and CDR2 is ANQGSEA.

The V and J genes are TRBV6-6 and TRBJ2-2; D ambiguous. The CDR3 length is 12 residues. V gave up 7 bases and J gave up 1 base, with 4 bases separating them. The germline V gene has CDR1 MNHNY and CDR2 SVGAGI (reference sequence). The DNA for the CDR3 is TGTGCCAGCATCAAGAACACCGGGGAGCTGTTTTTT. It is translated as CASIKNTGELFF.

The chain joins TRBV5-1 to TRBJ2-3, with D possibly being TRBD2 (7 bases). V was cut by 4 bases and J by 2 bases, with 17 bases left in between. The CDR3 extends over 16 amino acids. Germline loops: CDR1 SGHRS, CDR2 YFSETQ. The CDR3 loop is CASSPVVGGHTDTQYF. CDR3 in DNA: TGCGCCAGCAGCCCGGTAGTGGGGGGGCACACAGATACGCAGTATTTT.

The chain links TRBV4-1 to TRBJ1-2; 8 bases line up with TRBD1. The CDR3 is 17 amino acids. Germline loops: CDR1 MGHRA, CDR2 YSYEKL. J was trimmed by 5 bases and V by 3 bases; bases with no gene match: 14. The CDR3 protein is CASSHRDFQGALYGYTF. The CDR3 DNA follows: TGCGCCAGCAGCCACCGAGATTTCCAGGGGGCGCTTTATGGCTACACCTTC.